The rows below give T cell receptor beta chains drawn from one sample of a study of shared clonotypes between healthy human individuals. Sequencing used immunoSEQ multiplex PCR; TCRdb keeps in-frame clones, though not all of them. This sample has some 1,100,000 clones, with approximately 80% found just once. Material for sequencing was memory CD4+ T cells from PBMCs. The receptors derive from a young man in good health. Some clones in this sample may be carry-over from other donors' samples. CDR3s include the opening cysteine and the closing phenylalanine or tryptophan. The D gene is left open where the match is weak. Clone size is not always given. Where it is, it says once, few, many or a class for expanded clones.

-,TRBJ2-7,TRBV30,-,CAWSLGGEQYF,TGTGCCTGGAGTTTGGGTGGGGAGCAGTACTTC
-,TRBJ2-2,TRBV29-1,TRBD1,CSVAIIPGQGYTGELFF,TGCAGCGTTGCCATCATACCGGGACAGGGATACACCGGGGAGCTGTTTTTT
-,TRBJ1-2,TRBV27,-,CASSPDRLANYGYTF,TGTGCCAGCAGTCCGGACAGACTAGCTAACTATGGCTACACCTTC
few,TRBJ1-1,TRBV20-1,-,CSAMGTEAFF,TGCAGTGCTATGGGAACTGAAGCTTTCTTT
-,TRBJ2-7,TRBV6-5,-,CASSYSFTSPYEQYF,TGTGCCAGCAGTTACTCGTTTACGTCCCCCTACGAGCAGTACTTC
-,TRBJ2-4,TRBV15,TRBD2,CATSKREGGDIQYF,TGTGCCACCAGCAAGCGGGAGGGCGGGGACATTCAGTACTTC
-,TRBJ2-3,TRBV4-3,TRBD1,CASSYRGHTGDTQYF,TGCGCCAGCAGCTACAGGGGGCACACAGGAGATACGCAGTATTTT
few,TRBJ2-4,TRBV4-2,-,CASSQGVLGGNIQYF,TGTGCCAGCAGCCAAGGAGTGTTAGGGGGAAACATTCAGTACTTC
-,TRBJ2-3,TRBV18,-,CASSPRGDTQYF,TGTGCCAGCTCACCAAGGGGAGATACGCAGTATTTT
-,TRBJ2-3,TRBV7-3,TRBD2,CASSLTPPVAGGSTDTQYF,TGTGCCAGCAGCTTAACGCCTCCAGTAGCGGGAGGAAGCACAGATACGCAGTATTTT
few,TRBJ2-2,TRBV2,-,CASSDRTTGELFF,TGTGCCAGCAGTGACCGGACTACCGGGGAGCTGTTTTTT
few,TRBJ1-5,TRBV28,-,CASSPDRRNQPQHF,TGTGCCAGCAGCCCAGACAGGAGAAATCAGCCCCAGCATTTT
few,TRBJ1-5,TRBV19,TRBD1,CASSISGGGGNQPQHF,TGTGCCAGTAGTATTTCAGGGGGCGGGGGCAATCAGCCCCAGCATTTT
-,TRBJ2-7,TRBV5-1,-,CASSFWGASYEQYF,TGCGCCAGCAGCTTCTGGGGGGCCTCCTACGAGCAGTACTTC
-,TRBJ2-7,TRBV28,TRBD1,CASSPQGTVYEQYF,TGTGCCAGCTCCCCACAGGGGACCGTTTACGAGCAGTACTTC
-,TRBJ2-3,TRBV27,TRBD2,CASSSLAGAITDTQYF,TGTGCCAGCAGTTCCCTAGCGGGGGCAATCACAGATACGCAGTATTTT
-,TRBJ2-2,TRBV5-4,TRBD1,CASSLSYGTANTGELFF,TGTGCCAGCAGCTTGTCATACGGGACAGCTAACACCGGGGAGCTGTTTTTT
-,TRBJ1-1,TRBV4-1,-,CASSPQPGQIKAFF,TGCGCCAGCAGCCCCCAACCCGGACAGATAAAAGCTTTCTTT
-,TRBJ2-4,TRBV20-1,-,CSAAGKDIQYF,TGCAGTGCCGCTGGCAAGGACATTCAGTACTTC
-,TRBJ2-5,TRBV28,-,CASSGTEETQYF,TGTGCCAGCAGCGGGACTGAAGAGACCCAGTACTTC
-,TRBJ2-7,TRBV28,TRBD2,CASSLPSGSLSYEQYF,TGTGCCAGCAGTTTACCTAGCGGGAGTCTTTCCTACGAGCAGTACTTC
-,TRBJ2-7,TRBV11-2,-,CASSRHSGSYEQYF,TGTGCCAGCAGCAGGCATAGCGGATCCTACGAGCAGTACTTC
-,TRBJ2-5,TRBV4-1,-,CANSQQIVQTETQYF,TGCGCCAACAGCCAACAAATCGTTCAGACGGAGACCCAGTACTTC
few,TRBJ2-7,TRBV6-5,TRBD1,CASSPDRDQPKQYF,TGTGCCAGCAGTCCAGACAGGGACCAACCCAAGCAGTACTTC
-,TRBJ2-7,TRBV28,-,CASSLSPDWNSYEQYF,TGTGCCAGCAGTTTATCTCCGGACTGGAACTCCTACGAGCAGTACTTC
-,TRBJ2-1,TRBV7-9,TRBD1,CASSFYDRDPRNEQFF,TGTGCCAGCAGCTTCTATGACAGGGACCCTCGCAATGAGCAGTTCTTC
few,TRBJ2-7,TRBV29-1,-,CSVSGTHRSYEQYF,TGCAGCGTTTCAGGGACACACCGTTCCTACGAGCAGTACTTC
-,TRBJ1-6,TRBV7-2,-,CASSERANSPLHF,TGTGCCAGCAGCGAACGAGCTAATTCACCCCTCCACTTT
-,TRBJ2-1,TRBV6-1,TRBD1,CASSAPDRATYNEQFF,TGTGCCAGCAGTGCCCCAGACAGGGCCACCTACAATGAGCAGTTCTTC
-,TRBJ2-3,TRBV2,-,CASSDRDRAQYF,TGTGCCAGCAGTGACCGGGATCGGGCGCAGTATTTT
once,TRBJ2-1,TRBV19,-,CASKGGAGSSGNEQFF,TGTGCCAGTAAGGGGGGAGCGGGGTCCTCGGGCAATGAGCAGTTCTTC
-,TRBJ1-2,TRBV6-1,-,CASSEGQGRLNYGYTF,TGTGCCAGCAGTGAAGGCCAGGGTAGGTTGAACTATGGCTACACCTTC
-,TRBJ1-1,TRBV7-2,-,CASSSQGKTEAFF,TGTGCCAGCAGCTCCCAGGGAAAAACTGAAGCTTTCTTT
-,TRBJ2-7,TRBV11-2,-,CASSLESEQYF,TGTGCCAGCAGCTTAGAGAGCGAGCAGTACTTC
-,TRBJ2-5,TRBV28,TRBD1,CASRKPTGGLGTQYF,TGTGCCAGCAGGAAACCGACAGGGGGCTTAGGGACCCAGTACTTC
-,TRBJ2-2,TRBV13,-,CASSLESGRTGELFF,TGTGCCAGCAGCTTAGAGAGCGGGCGCACCGGGGAGCTGTTTTTT
-,TRBJ2-7,TRBV11-2,-,CASSLVGGGTYEQYF,TGTGCCAGCAGCTTAGTAGGGGGAGGGACCTACGAGCAGTACTTC
-,TRBJ2-1,TRBV20-1,-,CSARLYNEQFF,TGCAGTGCTAGATTGTACAATGAGCAGTTCTTC
-,TRBJ2-4,TRBV5-1,TRBD2,CASSWGGGSENIQYF,TGCGCCAGCAGCTGGGGCGGGGGAAGCGAAAACATTCAGTACTTC
-,TRBJ2-2,TRBV5-1,-,CASSYTGYTGELFF,TGCGCCAGCAGCTATACAGGGTACACCGGGGAGCTGTTTTTT
few,TRBJ1-1,TRBV5-1,TRBD1,CASSETGRNTEAFF,TGCGCCAGCAGCGAGACAGGGAGGAACACTGAAGCTTTCTTT
-,TRBJ2-7,TRBV28,TRBD1,CASKGVGQGFEQYF,TGTGCCAGCAAGGGGGTGGGACAGGGGTTCGAGCAGTACTTC
-,TRBJ2-7,TRBV27,TRBD1,CASRPRQGPYEQYF,TGTGCCAGCAGACCCAGACAGGGACCCTACGAGCAGTACTTC
-,TRBJ2-7,TRBV6-5,TRBD2,CASSRSPGGSNEQYF,TGTGCCAGCAGCCGGTCCCCGGGCGGGAGTAACGAGCAGTACTTC
-,TRBJ2-2,TRBV23-1,TRBD1,CASSQAGGGGELFF,TGCGCCAGCAGTCAAGCAGGGGGCGGCGGGGAGCTGTTTTTT
-,TRBJ2-7,TRBV5-1,TRBD2,CASSLAIAGGYEQYF,TGCGCCAGCAGCTTGGCGATAGCGGGAGGGTACGAGCAGTACTTC
-,TRBJ1-2,TRBV5-6,-,CASSLGLQTNYGYTF,TGTGCCAGCAGCTTGGGACTACAAACTAACTATGGCTACACCTTC
-,TRBJ2-5,TRBV4-2,-,CASSQNQARETQYF,TGTGCCAGCAGCCAAAATCAGGCTAGGGAGACCCAGTACTTC
-,TRBJ1-5,TRBV19,TRBD1,CASMGTEGTGQPQHF,TGTGCCAGTATGGGGACAGAGGGCACGGGTCAGCCCCAGCATTTT
few,TRBJ1-5,TRBV7-4,-,CASPLEVRSNQPQHF,TGTGCCAGCCCCCTTGAGGTGCGCTCAAATCAGCCCCAGCATTTT
-,TRBJ1-2,TRBV10-1,-,CASSRLGQKTYGYTF,TGCGCCAGCAGTCGGCTCGGACAAAAGACCTATGGCTACACCTTC
many,TRBJ2-1,TRBV5-3,-,CARSLLHEQFF,TGTGCCAGAAGCTTGCTGCATGAGCAGTTCTTC
-,TRBJ1-5,TRBV7-2,-,CASSSLWGGAGQPQHF,TGTGCCAGCAGCTCCCTCTGGGGGGGGGCAGGGCAGCCCCAGCATTTT
-,TRBJ1-5,TRBV28,TRBD1,CASSRDRGLGNQPQHF,TGTGCCAGCAGCCGTGACAGGGGATTAGGCAATCAGCCCCAGCATTTT
-,TRBJ2-1,TRBV30,TRBD1,CAWSRGPWDEQFF,TGTGCCTGGAGTAGGGGGCCTTGGGATGAGCAGTTCTTC